This T cell receptor (beta chain) was retrieved from a study of preoperative IRX-2 immunotherapy in early breast cancer. Treatment noted: preoperative locoregional IRX-2 cytokine immunotherapy. Samples came from a phase Ib trial of preoperative locoregional IRX-2 cytokine immunotherapy. Produced via immunoSEQ multiplex PCR; TCRdb's table is partial and in-frame only. The sample has 25,000 to 30,000 clones, 82% seen once. This CDR3 has 15 amino acids. The germline gives CDR1 SGHNT, CDR2 YENEEA. The ends were cut back, 4 bases at V and 8 bases at J, with 18 bases in the middle. This TCR derives from a human donor with breast cancer. J is TRBJ2-1 and V is TRBV11-3, with TRBD2 as a possible D gene (7 bases). Sampling was performed from a patient treated with IRX-2 immunotherapy. This CDR3 reads CASSSQAGAGYEQFF. The CDR3 coding sequence is TGTGCCAGCAGCTCCCAGGCGGGGGCAGGCTATGAGCAGTTCTTC.